This T cell receptor (beta chain) was observed in a study of T cells in Graves' hyperthyroidism and ophthalmopathy. Overall study findings and caveats: The blood repertoire included most of the expanded thyroid clonotypes above 0.001. Ophthalmopathy could be told apart from stable hyperthyroidism with a 13 V-J model.

The investigators amplified TCR beta CDR3 regions from RNA transcripts. HTBI primers were the set used in a first-round RT-PCR of the TCR CDR3. One entry per CDR3 protein, called by TCRdb with MiXCR from the multiplex PCR reads. The sample lists 250,000 to 300,000 distinct CDR3 sequences, 10% to 15% occurring once. Germline-derived CDR1 and CDR2 are GTSNPN and SVGIG (reference sequence). V dropped 2 bases and J dropped 4 bases, with 14 bases sitting between them. The CDR3 runs 14 residues. This clonotype was seen many times. What it binds is not known. Thyroid ultrasound and orbital computed tomography, with clinical symptoms and serum thyroxine and TRAb, informed diagnoses. A roughly 10 ml volume of fresh peripheral blood provided the PBMCs.

V gene TRBV30 combines with J gene TRBJ1-1; no clear D gene. Sequencing was carried out using blood. The receptor comes from a woman aged 25-40 years with Graves' hyperthyroidism that later progressed to Graves' ophthalmopathy. The CDR3 region has the DNA TGTGCCTGGAGTACGGCGGGGAAGGTCACTGAAGCTTTCTTT. Translation: CAWSTAGKVTEAFF.